This TCR beta chain comes out of a study of graft-versus-host responses after intestinal transplantation. Study background: Uniformly, recipients were administered anti-thymocyte globulin induction with subsequent tacrolimus and steroids for roughly three years.

Repertoires were generated with immunoSEQ multiplex PCR, while TCRdb's copy carries only in-frame clones and drops some. The sample lists about 39,000 clones; about 93% were seen once. In regard to this clone: Its antigen is as yet unknown.

The CDR3 is 11 residues long. V gave up 5 bases and J gave up 5 bases, with 7 bases separating them. From germline, CDR1 is SGHTA and CDR2 FQGTGA. The rearrangement links TRBV7-3 to TRBJ2-7; no reliable D call. The receptor was derived from a human donor who was the organ donor for an intestinal transplant. The starting material was unstimulated CD8+ T cells sorted from spleen or lymph node cells, obtained before transplant. Here the CDR3 reads CASSPSHEQYF. The CDR3 DNA reads as TGTGCCAGCAGCCCTTCGCACGAGCAGTACTTC. The complete variable domain, with remaining parts taken from reference TRBV7-3 and TRBJ2-7, reads GAGVSQTPSNKVTEKGKYVELRCDPISGHTALYWYRQSLGQGPEFLIYFQGTGAADDSGLPNDRFFAVRPEGSVSTLKIQRTERGDSAVYLCASSPSHEQYFGPGTRLTVT.